This T cell receptor (beta chain) was identified during a study of memory CD4+ T cells and cytomegalovirus serostatus. The study, taken as a whole, reports: CD4+ memory repertoires contained 67 of 164 reported CMV TCRbeta sequences.

V dropped 5 bases and J dropped 5 bases, with 13 bases sitting between them. The V gene's germline CDR1 is SQVTM and CDR2 ANQGSEA. This CDR3 spans 12 amino acids. Sample share makes this clone medium-sized. Its antigen is unknown. The table came from immunoSEQ multiplex PCR; TCRdb's copy has only in-frame clones and leaves some out. The repertoire holds approximately 46,000 clones, with about 79% as singletons. Single viable CD3+CD4+CD8-CD45RO+ cells were sorted as the memory CD4+ T cells. Source material: memory CD4+ T cells from blood. The origin of this receptor is an adult in good health and CMV-seronegative. The V call is TRBV29-1, the J call TRBJ2-7; D remains unclear. As DNA, the CDR3 is TGCAGCGTTCGGAACATGAGTGACGAGCAGTACTTC. This translates into CSVRNMSDEQYF.